Each of the 19 T cell receptor beta chains below was sequenced from the same sample in a study of blood T cell repertoires in COVID-19. Sequencing used immunoSEQ multiplex PCR; TCRdb keeps in-frame clones, though not all of them. The sample comprises approximately 330,000 clones, 87% of which are singletons, and roughly 9.9% rests with the top ten. Sequences were obtained from peripheral blood. These receptors were collected from a man under 40 with COVID-19, enrolled during active disease.

The chain couples TRBV20-1 to TRBJ2-6; the match to TRBD1 covers 7 bases. Losses at the gene ends were 3 bases for V and 4 bases for J; bases not matched to a gene: 6. This CDR3 contains 15 residues. Per the germline V gene, CDR1 is DFQATT and CDR2 is SNEGSKA (reference sequence). The CDR3 region has the DNA TGCAGTGCTAGTCACAGGGGATCCGGGGCCAACGTCCTGACTTTC. Protein product: CSASHRGSGANVLTF.

V is TRBV4-3 and J is TRBJ1-6, with TRBD1 matching over 10 bases. CDR1 is LGHNA, CDR2 YSLEER, per germline. The CDR3 loop spans 15 amino acids. J was trimmed by 9 bases and V by 1 base; bases with no gene match: 3. The CDR3 sequence is CASSQGDRGGSPLHF. CDR3 sequence (DNA): TGCGCCAGCAGCCAAGGGGACAGGGGCGGTTCACCCCTCCACTTT.

V is TRBV2 and J is TRBJ2-7; possible D gene TRBD2, 6 bases. CDR1 is SNHLY, CDR2 FYNNEI, per germline. The CDR3 length is 13 residues. The V end lost 6 bases, the J end lost 0 bases, and 9 bases lay between the germline ends. DNA for the CDR3: TGTGCCAGCAGGCGGGACCCCTCCTACGAGCAGTACTTC. Translating gives CASRRDPSYEQYF.

This clone was counted a single time. The chain has TRBV21-1 and TRBJ2-7; the DNA was not compared with TRBD2, the D call given in the table. TRBV21-1 is reported as a pseudogene. This CDR3 has 15 residues. The CDR3 bases are TGTGCCAGCAGCCGGGAGGGAGACTGCTTTTACGAGCAGTACTTC. As protein: CASSREGDCFYEQYF.

V and J are TRBV6-2 or TRBV6-3 and TRBJ1-1; no reliable D call. CDR1 is MNHEY and CDR2 is SVGEGT in the germline V gene. V gave up 4 bases and J gave up 6 bases, with 15 bases separating them. The CDR3 is 14 residues long. CDR3 nucleotides: TGTGCCAGCAGTTCGGCAGGTTATTGGGCTGAAGCTTTCTTT. This sequence encodes CASSSAGYWAEAFF.

The chain has TRBV7-2 and TRBJ2-3; 13 nucleotides match TRBD2. Trimming cost V 5 bases and J 6 bases; bases outside gene matches: 8. The CDR3 is 16 amino acids. CDR1 and CDR2 (germline): SGHTA, FQGNSA. CDR3 loop: CASSRTSGGQGDTQYF. DNA for the CDR3: TGTGCCAGCAGCAGGACTAGCGGGGGCCAAGGGGATACGCAGTATTTT.

The V and J genes are TRBV5-4 and TRBJ2-5, with 9 bases aligning to TRBD2. Unmatched junction bases numbered 11, after V lost 1 base and J lost 4 bases. This CDR3 contains 17 residues. Germline V gene sequence: CDR1 SGHNT, CDR2 YYREEE (reference sequence). The CDR3 loop reads CASSLRSAGGPSETQYF. The CDR3 DNA reads TGTGCCAGCAGCTTGAGGTCGGCGGGAGGGCCCTCAGAGACCCAGTACTTC.

The gene calls are TRBV24-1 and TRBJ2-2; unclear D gene. The CDR3 spans 13 residues. The V gene's germline CDR1 is KGHDR and CDR2 SFDVKD. V shed 4 bases and J shed 1 base, with 3 bases lying between them. Here the CDR3 reads CATSDQNTGELFF. In DNA form, the CDR3 reads TGTGCCACCAGTGACCAGAACACCGGGGAGCTGTTTTTT.

The chain combines TRBV7-2 with TRBJ2-3, with a weak D call TRBD1 (5 bases). The CDR3 runs 16 residues. Trimming took 5 bases from V and 0 from J, leaving 15 bases between them. CDR1 is SGHTA, CDR2 FQGNSA, per germline. The CDR3 DNA reads as TGTGCCAGCAGCACAGGTCCCATTACTAGCACAGATACGCAGTATTTT. Translation gives CASSTGPITSTDTQYF.

The chain employs TRBV18 and TRBJ2-5, with TRBD1 matching over 7 bases. This CDR3 has 14 residues. With 5 bases clipped from V and 1 base from J, the junction kept 4 bases outside the gene matches. The germline V gene has CDR1 KGHSH and CDR2 LQKENI. The CDR3 loop reads CASSTTGVQETQYF. Here the CDR3 DNA reads TGTGCCAGCTCAACCACAGGGGTCCAAGAGACCCAGTACTTC.

The CDR3 DNA is TGCGCCAGCAGCTTGGCCCCCAGCGGGGGGCGGGAGACCCAGTACTTC. Its protein is CASSLAPSGGRETQYF. The chain recombines TRBV5-1 with TRBJ2-5, with 9 bases lining up with TRBD2. V shed 0 bases, J shed 5 bases, and the junction held 8 bases outside the gene matches. The CDR3 contains 16 residues. Germline V gene lookup returns CDR1 SGHRS and CDR2 YFSETQ.

This clone has just one count. V gene TRBV11-3 combines with J gene TRBJ2-5; no clear D gene. The length of the CDR3 is 13 residues. Per the germline V gene, CDR1 is SGHNT and CDR2 is YENEEA. Trimming removed 3 bases from V and 4 bases from J, with 9 bases in between. CDR3 protein: CASSFGEAETQYF. CDR3 in DNA: TGTGCCAGCAGCTTCGGCGAGGCAGAGACCCAGTACTTC.

The DNA of the CDR3 is TGTGCCAGCAACGGAGGAACCCCAAGCAATCAGCCCCAGCATTTT. Residues: CASNGGTPSNQPQHF. The J gene is TRBJ1-5, the V gene TRBV5-8; D gene ambiguous. Germline V gene lookup returns CDR1 SGHTS and CDR2 YDEGEE. V was pared by 6 bases and J by 1 base, with 14 bases between. This CDR3 contains 15 residues.

The chain couples TRBV19 to TRBJ2-1; possible D gene TRBD1, 6 bases. Per germline, CDR1 LNHDA and CDR2 SQIVND (reference sequence). This CDR3 region has 16 residues. Trimming pared 1 base from V and 7 bases from J, leaving 17 bases between. CDR3 in DNA: TGTGCCAGTAGTATAGTTAACAGGTGGGGGCCAAATGAGCAGTTCTTC. Translated, it gives CASSIVNRWGPNEQFF.

This chain uses TRBV19 with TRBJ2-7; TRBD1 aligns across 8 bases. The CDR3 spans 16 residues. Per the germline V gene, CDR1 is LNHDA and CDR2 is SQIVND (reference sequence). Trimming at V came to 4 bases and at J to 2 bases, leaving 10 bases not matched to a gene. Here the CDR3 DNA reads TGTGCCAGTAGTACAATCGGGACAGGTTCACCCTACGAGCAGTACTTC. This encodes CASSTIGTGSPYEQYF.

The chain combines TRBV4-2 with TRBJ2-1, with TRBD2 matching 10 bases. This CDR3 is built from 18 residues. Germline V gene lookup returns CDR1 LGHNA and CDR2 YNFKEQ. Germline trimming cut 0 bases from V and 6 bases from J; bases unmatched to any gene: 11. The CDR3 DNA sequence: TGTGCCAGCAGCCAAGATTCATTGGGACTAGCGTTCCTCAATGAGCAGTTCTTC. Protein sequence: CASSQDSLGLAFLNEQFF.

The J gene is TRBJ2-5, the V gene TRBV4-3, with a tentative D call TRBD2 (6 bases). From germline, CDR1 is LGHNA and CDR2 YSLEER. The length of the CDR3 is 16 residues. V lost 4 bases to trimming and J lost 5 bases, with 20 bases between them. The CDR3 spells CASSRARRTGVETQYF. The CDR3 DNA sequence: TGCGCCAGCAGCCGAGCCCGACGGACGGGGGTGGAGACCCAGTACTTC.

CDR3 loop: CASSLQGEAFF. The CDR3 DNA is TGTGCCAGCAGCTTACAGGGAGAAGCTTTCTTT. The V gene is TRBV7-9, the J gene TRBJ1-1; D is perhaps TRBD1 (5 bases). Germline assignment: CDR1 SEHNR and CDR2 FQNEAQ (reference sequence). V was cut by 2 bases and J by 8 bases, with 6 bases left in between. The CDR3 runs 11 residues.

The rearrangement links TRBV6-5 to TRBJ2-7; 9 nucleotides align to TRBD1. The CDR3 totals 15 residues. The trim removed 2 bases at V and 3 bases at J, leaving 5 bases unmatched. Germline-derived CDR1 and CDR2 are MNHEY and SVGAGI. CDR3 in amino acids: CASSYGQGNNYEQYF. The CDR3 DNA is TGTGCCAGCAGTTACGGACAGGGGAACAACTACGAGCAGTACTTC.